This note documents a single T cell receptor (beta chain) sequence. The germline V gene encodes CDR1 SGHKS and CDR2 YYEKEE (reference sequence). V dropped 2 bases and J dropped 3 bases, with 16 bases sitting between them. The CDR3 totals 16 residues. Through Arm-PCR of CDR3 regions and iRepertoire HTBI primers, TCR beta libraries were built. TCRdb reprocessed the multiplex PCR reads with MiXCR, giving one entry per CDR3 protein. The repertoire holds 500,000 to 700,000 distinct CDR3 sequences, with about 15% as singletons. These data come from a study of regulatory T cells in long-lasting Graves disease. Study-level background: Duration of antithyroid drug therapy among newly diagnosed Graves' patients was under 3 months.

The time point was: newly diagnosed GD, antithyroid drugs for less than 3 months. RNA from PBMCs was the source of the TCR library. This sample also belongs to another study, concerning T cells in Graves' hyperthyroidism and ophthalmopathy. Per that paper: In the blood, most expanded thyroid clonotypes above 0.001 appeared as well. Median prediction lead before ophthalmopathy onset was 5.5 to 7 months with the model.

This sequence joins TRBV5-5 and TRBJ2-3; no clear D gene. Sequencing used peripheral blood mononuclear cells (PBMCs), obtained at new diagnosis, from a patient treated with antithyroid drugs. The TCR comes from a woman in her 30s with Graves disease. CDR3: CASSFTSQVLTDTQYF. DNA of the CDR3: TGTGCCAGCAGCTTCACGTCACAAGTATTGACAGATACGCAGTATTTT. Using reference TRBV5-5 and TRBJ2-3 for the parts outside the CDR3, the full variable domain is DAGVTQSPTHLIKTRGQQVTLRCSPISGHKSVSWYQQVLGQGPQFIFQYYEKEERGRGNFPDRFSARQFPNYSSELNVNALLLGDSALYLCASSFTSQVLTDTQYFGPGTRLTVL.